The 26 T cell receptor beta chains below all came from one sample that was sequenced in a study of blood T cell repertoires in COVID-19. TCRdb keeps only in-frame clones here, not all; method: immunoSEQ multiplex PCR. The sample yields about 190,000 clones, about 78% seen once. Specimen: PBMCs or T cells enriched from blood (not recorded which). All receptors derive from a woman between 45 and 65 years old who had recovered from COVID-19.

This rearrangement joins TRBV28 to TRBJ2-1; no reliable D call. The CDR3 runs 13 residues. With 3 bases removed from V and 4 bases from J, the gap between germline ends came to 7 bases. Looked up from germline, CDR1 is MDHEN and CDR2 is SYDVKM. The CDR3 sequence is CASSFGRYNEQFF. CDR3 nucleotide sequence: TGTGCCAGCAGTTTCGGTCGGTACAATGAGCAGTTCTTC.

The CDR3 here is CAISAQRSSYEQYF. The DNA of the CDR3 is TGTGCCATCAGTGCCCAGCGGAGCTCCTACGAGCAGTACTTC. V and J are TRBV10-3 and TRBJ2-7; maybe TRBD2 (5 bases). Germline V gives CDR1 ENHRY, CDR2 SYGVKD. The V end lost 4 bases, the J end lost 0 bases, and 10 bases lay between the germline ends. This CDR3 is 14 amino acids long.

There are a few counts of this clone. The V and J genes are TRBV7-8 and TRBJ1-2; 12 bases match TRBD1. The CDR3 contains 15 residues. V lost 4 bases and J lost 5; bases outside the gene matches: 5. Germline V CDR1 and CDR2: SGHVS, FQNEAQ. The CDR3 spells CASSWGQGAGYGYTF. As DNA, the CDR3 is TGTGCCAGCAGCTGGGGACAGGGGGCAGGATATGGCTACACCTTC.

Worth noting for this clone: Other DNA sequences from this sample encode an identical CDR3 as well. CDR3 DNA: TGTGCCAGCAGATGGACAGCCTACAATGAGCAGTTCTTC. It yields the protein CASRWTAYNEQFF. The V and J genes are TRBV27 and TRBJ2-1, with TRBD1 as a possible D gene (6 bases). The CDR3 runs to 13 residues. The V end was cut by 6 bases, the J end by 2 bases, with 8 bases between. Germline CDR1 is MNHEY and CDR2 is SMNVEV (reference sequence).

V usage is TRBV7-9 and J usage is TRBJ2-3; TRBD2 aligns across 10 bases. This CDR3 comprises 15 residues. CDR1 and CDR2 from the germline V gene are SEHNR and FQNEAQ (reference sequence). J gave up 6 bases and V 2 bases, and 5 bases lay outside the gene matches. In DNA form, the CDR3 reads TGTGCCAGCAGCTTATCTAGCGGGAGTAGGGATACGCAGTATTTT. Its protein product is CASSLSSGSRDTQYF.

This chain links TRBV11-2 with TRBJ2-7; D is unresolved. Germline CDR1 SGHAT, CDR2 FQNNGV. The CDR3 has 16 residues. Trimming took 0 bases from V and 0 from J, leaving 12 bases between them. The CDR3 nucleotides read TGTGCCAGCAGCTTAGATCGAAGACATAGCTCCTACGAGCAGTACTTC. This codes for CASSLDRRHSSYEQYF.

This clone was seen a few times. The chain recombines TRBV6-5 with TRBJ2-6, with no clear D. CDR3 length: 16 residues. The germline V and J ends were trimmed by 0 bases and 3 bases, with 9 bases remaining between them. Per germline, CDR1 MNHEY and CDR2 SVGAGI. The CDR3 DNA follows: TGTGCCAGCAGTTACTCGCTAGGCGGTGGGGCCAACGTCCTGACTTTC. Amino acid sequence: CASSYSLGGGANVLTF.

The chain recombines TRBV28 with TRBJ2-5; the D gene is possibly TRBD2 (7 bases). The CDR3 is 14 residues long. Trimming cost V 5 bases and J 4 bases, with 14 bases left between them. Germline V gene data show CDR1 as MDHEN and CDR2 as SYDVKM. The CDR3, as DNA: TGTGCCAGCAGTCTCTGGCGGGGGCCAGAGACCCAGTACTTC. Its protein is CASSLWRGPETQYF.

The sample holds one count of this clone. The chain combines TRBV27 with TRBJ2-3, with a tentative D call TRBD1 (6 bases). The CDR3 is made up of 14 amino acids. The V and J ends lost 5 bases and 7 bases respectively, with 16 bases between them. Germline assignment: CDR1 MNHEY and CDR2 SMNVEV (reference sequence). The DNA for the CDR3 is TGTGCCAGCAGTCCCCCTACAGGGTCGTATACGCAGTATTTT. It is translated as CASSPPTGSYTQYF.

V and J are TRBV4-3 and TRBJ2-1; 11 bases align to TRBD2. Trimming at V came to 0 bases and at J to 0 bases, leaving 7 bases not matched to a gene. Per the germline V gene, CDR1 is LGHNA and CDR2 is YSLEER. This CDR3 contains 19 residues. The CDR3 reads CASSQERLAGGSSYNEQFF. The CDR3 region has the DNA TGCGCCAGCAGCCAAGAACGGCTAGCGGGGGGTAGCTCCTACAATGAGCAGTTCTTC.

The rearrangement joins TRBV2 to TRBJ2-1; D is unclear. The CDR3 is made up of 14 amino acids. Germline lookup yields CDR1 SNHLY and CDR2 FYNNEI. Trimming stripped 7 bases from V and 0 bases from J, with 10 bases between. The DNA for the CDR3 is TGTGCCAGCACGGGTATCCCCTCCTACAATGAGCAGTTCTTC. Its translation: CASTGIPSYNEQFF.

This clone was picked up a small number of times. J is TRBJ2-7 and V is TRBV18; TRBD2 matches at 8 bases. This CDR3 is 16 amino acids long. Germline V lookup: CDR1 KGHSH, CDR2 LQKENI. V shed 6 bases and J 0 bases; nucleotides not matched to a gene: 10. In DNA form, the CDR3 reads TGTGCCAGCTCCCCGAAAATAGCGGGAAACTCCTACGAGCAGTACTTC. Residues: CASSPKIAGNSYEQYF.

V gene TRBV5-1 combines with J gene TRBJ2-3, with 7 positions matching TRBD2. The CDR3 consists of 15 residues. Trimming at V came to 0 bases and at J to 8 bases, leaving 9 bases not matched to a gene. The germline V gene has CDR1 SGHRS and CDR2 YFSETQ. This chain's CDR3 is CASSLVGGPFATQYF. The DNA of the CDR3 is TGCGCCAGCAGCTTGGTGGGAGGGCCTTTTGCTACGCAGTATTTT.

This chain joins TRBV7-9 and TRBJ2-4; 8 nucleotides agree with TRBD2. CDR1 and CDR2 (germline): SEHNR, FQNEAQ (reference sequence). The junction had 14 bases not matched to a gene; V was cut back by 5 bases and J by 2 bases. The CDR3 totals 18 residues. The CDR3 DNA is TGTGCCAGCAGCGCCTTTCTGAATAGCGGGAAGACCAAAAACATTCAGTACTTC. Residues: CASSAFLNSGKTKNIQYF.

In its sample, this clone was seen once. The rearrangement joins TRBV12-3 or TRBV12-4 to TRBJ1-5; 9 positions agree with TRBD1. There are 13 residues in the CDR3. Germline trimming cut 6 bases from V and 4 bases from J; bases unmatched to any gene: 1. CDR3 bases: TGTGCCAGCAGACAGGGGGCTAATCAGCCCCAGCATTTT. Its translation: CASRQGANQPQHF.

V and J are TRBV7-9 and TRBJ2-3, with 7 bases that match TRBD2. Germline assignment: CDR1 SEHNR and CDR2 FQNEAQ (reference sequence). Trimming at V came to 5 bases and at J to 0 bases, leaving 2 bases not matched to a gene. The CDR3 runs 14 residues. CDR3 bases: TGTGCCAGCAGCCCTAGCGGAAGCACAGATACGCAGTATTTT. Amino acids: CASSPSGSTDTQYF.

The chain joins TRBV30 to TRBJ1-2, with D hard to call. The CDR3 is 12 amino acids. V was shortened by 2 bases and J by 3 bases, with 7 bases between the two germline ends. CDR1 GTSNPN and CDR2 SVGIG come from the germline V gene (reference sequence). CDR3: CAWSRLYYGYTF. The CDR3 DNA reads TGTGCCTGGAGTCGACTTTACTATGGCTACACCTTC. Filled out from reference TRBV30 and TRBJ1-2, the complete variable domain reads SQTIHQWPATLVQPVGSPLSLECTVEGTSNPNLYWYRQAAGRGLQLLFYSVGIGQISSEVPQNLSASRPQDRQFILSSKKLLLSDSGFYLCAWSRLYYGYTFGSGTRLTVV.

As concerns this clone: Other DNA sequences in this specimen translate into the identical CDR3. The V call is TRBV28, the J call TRBJ2-7; 9 nucleotides match TRBD1. CDR1 is MDHEN, CDR2 SYDVKM, per germline. With 7 bases clipped from V and 3 bases from J, the junction kept 7 bases outside the gene matches. CDR3 length: 14 amino acids. CDR3 region: CASNYPGQGYEQYF. CDR3 DNA sequence: TGTGCCAGCAATTATCCGGGACAGGGCTACGAGCAGTACTTC.

This chain connects TRBV23-1 to TRBJ2-7; the D gene is possibly TRBD2 (6 bases). TRBV23-1 is treated as an ORF (open reading frame) with a function not yet certain. V lost 0 bases and J 7 bases, leaving 19 bases between the germline ends. This CDR3 comprises 16 residues. CDR3 nucleotides: TGCGCCAGCAGTCAATCAGTATCGGGACCGGCGGGGGAGCAGTACTTC. This encodes CASSQSVSGPAGEQYF.

This clone appeared once. This CDR3 is CASSPDQGIEKLFF. The CDR3 nucleotides read TGTGCCAGCTCACCAGACCAGGGTATTGAAAAACTGTTTTTT. The gene calls are TRBV18 and TRBJ1-4; TRBD1 is a possible D gene (5 bases). Between the trimmed V and J ends, which lost 2 bases and 7 bases, there was a span of 11 bases. This CDR3 has 14 amino acids. Germline V lookup: CDR1 KGHSH, CDR2 LQKENI.

The chain is built from TRBV6-2 or TRBV6-3 and TRBJ1-1; D is possibly TRBD1 (6 bases). Germline CDR1 and CDR2: MNHEY and SVGEGT. This CDR3 is 13 amino acids long. V dropped 2 bases and J dropped 5 bases, with 9 bases sitting between them. The CDR3 bases are TGTGCCAGCAGTTACGCCAGGGGAACTGAAGCTTTCTTT. Translation: CASSYARGTEAFF.

This clone has a single count. This rearrangement joins TRBV6-1 to TRBJ1-1, with 8 bases that match TRBD1. There are 18 residues in the CDR3. Germline CDR1 MNHNS, CDR2 SASEGT. V gave up 2 bases and J gave up 5 bases; unmatched junction bases: 16. The CDR3 DNA is TGTGCCAGCAGTGAACAAACCCCAGGGGGCGTAAGGGGTACTGAAGCTTTCTTT. Protein: CASSEQTPGGVRGTEAFF.

This sequence joins TRBV6-5 and TRBJ1-1, with TRBD1 as a possible D gene (6 bases). V lost 0 bases, J lost 7 bases, and 9 bases lay in between. Germline V gives CDR1 MNHEY, CDR2 SVGAGI. The CDR3 consists of 13 residues. The CDR3 sequence is CASSYSDSFEAFF. CDR3 nucleotides: TGTGCCAGCAGTTACTCGGACAGTTTTGAAGCTTTCTTT.

The chain couples TRBV10-1 to TRBJ2-3, with D possibly being TRBD2 (6 bases). The germline gives CDR1 WNHNN, CDR2 SYGVQD (reference sequence). CDR3 length equals 15 residues. V dropped 3 bases and J dropped 0 bases, with 10 bases sitting between them. CDR3 sequence (DNA): TGCGCCAGCAGTGATGGCGGGGTTAGCACAGATACGCAGTATTTT. It codes for CASSDGGVSTDTQYF.

The chain is built from TRBV11-2 and TRBJ1-2; maybe TRBD1 (6 bases). Trimming took off 5 bases at V and 8 bases at J, with 30 bases between the two ends. CDR3 length: 18 residues. Germline assignment: CDR1 SGHAT and CDR2 FQNNGV. CDR3 in amino acids: CASSKSISGGSSGGGYTF. CDR3 sequence (DNA): TGTGCCAGCAGCAAATCTATTTCTGGGGGCTCGTCGGGAGGCGGCTACACCTTC.

The J gene is TRBJ2-1, the V gene TRBV12-3 or TRBV12-4, with a possible D match to TRBD2 (6 bases). The CDR3 runs to 13 residues. V gave up 10 bases and J gave up 4 bases, with 14 bases separating them. CDR3 nucleotide sequence: TGTGCCACCCTCCCCGGGACTTACAATGAGCAGTTCTTC. Translation: CATLPGTYNEQFF.